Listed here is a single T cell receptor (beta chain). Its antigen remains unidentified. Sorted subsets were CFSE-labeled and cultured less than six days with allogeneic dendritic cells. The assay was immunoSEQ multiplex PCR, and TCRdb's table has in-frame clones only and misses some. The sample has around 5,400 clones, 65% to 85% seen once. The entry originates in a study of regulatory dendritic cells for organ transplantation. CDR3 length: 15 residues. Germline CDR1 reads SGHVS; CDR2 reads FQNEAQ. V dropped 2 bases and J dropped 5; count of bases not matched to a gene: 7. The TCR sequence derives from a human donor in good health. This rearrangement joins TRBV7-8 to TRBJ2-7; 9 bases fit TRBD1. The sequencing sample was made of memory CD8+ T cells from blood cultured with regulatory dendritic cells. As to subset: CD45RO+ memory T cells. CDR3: CASSLLNRGLDEQYF. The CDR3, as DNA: TGTGCCAGCAGCTTACTAAACAGGGGGCTCGACGAGCAGTACTTC.